The clone carrying this T cell receptor (beta chain) was counted between two and nine times. Antigen unknown. The data originate from a study of cytomegalovirus exposure and HLA in healthy donors. PCR used 60 Vbeta primers and 13 Jbeta primers. Sequencing used immunoSEQ multiplex PCR; TCRdb keeps in-frame clones, though not all of them. Of approximately 100,000 clones listed, over 9.5% were seen once; the top ten hold under 6.5%. Study observations and caveats: Reportedly, HLA-A and HLA-B alleles of most subjects were accurately predicted from TCR beta. Among the CMV-associated chains, three were confirmed in vitro as specific for CMV antigens. Roughly uniform depth of sequencing across donors was assumed in presence/absence analyses.

The CDR3 sequence is 14 residues long. With 0 bases clipped from V and 6 bases from J, the junction kept 3 bases outside the gene matches. From germline, CDR1 is SGDLS and CDR2 YYNGEE. This sequence was found in a man aged 40-49 years in good health and CMV-seropositive. The V and J genes are TRBV9 and TRBJ2-1; 7 positions match TRBD2. Material for sequencing was PBMCs. The CDR3 spells CASSVEGTTNEQFF. CDR3 sequence (DNA): TGTGCCAGCAGCGTAGAAGGGACTACCAATGAGCAGTTCTTC.